The source of this T cell receptor delta chain is a study of γδ T cells in repeated Plasmodium falciparum infection. Flow sorting of PBMC yielded separate Vgamma9/Vdelta2+ and Vdelta2-negative gammadelta T cell populations for bulk repertoire analysis. This CDR3 is built from 21 residues. The germline V gene has CDR1 TSWWSYY and CDR2 QGS. Trimming removed 0 bases from V and 4 bases from J, with 30 bases in between. This clone was picked up a small number of times. TCRdb pairs this DNA with a much larger clone's protein that differs at residue 13, likely a read error; the protein shown was translated from the DNA. TCRdb called clones from the multiplex PCR reads again using CATT. The profile shows 55,000 to 70,000 delta-chain clones, approximately 1.5% of them singletons.

This TCR derives from a pool of human donors (malaria-infected and uninfected, not separated). The chain links TRDV1 to TRDJ1; a weak D match, TRDD3 (5 bases). TCRdb records no J gene; here it was assigned by comparing the DNA to germline. Sequencing was carried out using gamma-delta T cells from blood. The CDR3 sequence: CALGELLPGLYWRIEDDKLIF. DNA of the CDR3: TGTGCTCTTGGGGAACTCCTCCCTGGCCTTTACTGGCGGATAGAGGACGATAAACTCATCTTT.